The 26 T cell receptor beta chains in this list originate from one sample, sequenced in a study of patients and donors after allogeneic stem cell transplantation. TCRdb itself ran the RT-PCR reads through MiXCR, one entry per CDR3 protein. This repertoire shows approximately 160,000 distinct CDR3 sequences, around 28% found once; its top ten account for 3.2%. The sample comprised blood, either unsorted or a sorted T cell fraction (not recorded which). The receptors were sampled from a human donor who was either an allogeneic HSCT recipient or a stem cell or donor lymphocyte infusion donor (not recorded which). It is not recorded whose cells these are; they may come from a transplant donor.

This clonotype was seen a handful of times. The CDR3 sequence is CASSLGYRGESYTDTQYF. CDR3 in DNA: TGCGCCAGCAGCTTGGGATACAGGGGGGAGTCCTACACAGATACGCAGTATTTT. The chain combines TRBV5-1 with TRBJ2-3, with TRBD1 matching over 8 bases. J gave up 2 bases and V 0 bases, and 11 bases lay outside the gene matches. Germline lookup yields CDR1 SGHRS and CDR2 YFSETQ. This CDR3 has 18 amino acids.

This clonotype came up a few times. The chain combines TRBV29-1 with TRBJ2-7; 7 nucleotides line up with TRBD2. Germline V lookup: CDR1 SQVTM, CDR2 ANQGSEA. CDR3 length: 11 residues. The V segment lost 5 bases and the J segment 6 bases; nucleotides outside the gene matches: 4. The CDR3 sequence is CSVPGGGEQYF. CDR3 bases: TGCAGCGTTCCTGGGGGGGGCGAGCAGTACTTC.

This chain joins TRBV21-1 and TRBJ2-2; the tabulated D call, TRBD1, remains unverified against the DNA. TRBV21-1 is an annotated pseudogene. The CDR3 is 18 amino acids. In DNA, the CDR3 is TGTGCCAGCAGCAAAGTCCTACGGCAGGGGGCGAACACCGGGGAGCTGTTTTTT. Amino acids: CASSKVLRQGANTGELFF.

The table lists this clonotype with a few counts. The rearrangement joins TRBV7-6 to TRBJ1-2; D unclear. The CDR3 is 15 amino acids. V was clipped by 1 base and J by 0 bases, with 9 bases between them. The germline gives CDR1 SGHVS, CDR2 FNYEAQ. The CDR3 region has the DNA TGTGCCAGCAGCTTAGGGTTCCCTACTAACTATGGCTACACCTTC. It specifies CASSLGFPTNYGYTF.

This clonotype was counted only a few times. The V and J genes are TRBV7-9 and TRBJ2-1; 9 bases fit TRBD2. Germline trimming cut 7 bases from V and 8 bases from J; bases unmatched to any gene: 12. CDR3 length: 15 residues. Germline values: CDR1 SEHNR, CDR2 FQNEAQ (reference sequence). The CDR3 bases are TGTGCCAGCACCCGTCGGGGGACTAGCCTCCATGAGCAGTTCTTC. It codes for CASTRRGTSLHEQFF. Complete variable domain (other parts from reference TRBV7-9 and TRBJ2-1): DTGVSQNPRHKITKRGQNVTFRCDPISEHNRLYWYRQTLGQGPEFLTYFQNEAQLEKSRLLSDRFSAERPKGSFSTLEIQRTEQGDSAMYLCASTRRGTSLHEQFFGPGTRLTVL.

The chain employs TRBV7-8 and TRBJ2-1; 7 nucleotides line up with TRBD1. Germline-derived CDR1 and CDR2 are SGHVS and FQNEAQ. The CDR3 extends over 16 amino acids. V was clipped by 4 bases and J by 2 bases; unmatched bases: 8. The CDR3: CASSSPGQTTYNEQFF. CDR3 DNA sequence: TGTGCCAGCAGCTCCCCGGGACAGACAACCTACAATGAGCAGTTCTTC.

The CDR3 spells CSARQVYYLTDTQYF. CDR3 sequence (DNA): TGCAGTGCCAGACAGGTTTACTATCTCACAGATACGCAGTATTTT. The V and J genes are TRBV20-1 and TRBJ2-3; D may be TRBD1 (6 bases). CDR3 length: 15 residues. Trimming left V 6 bases short and J 2 bases short, with 18 bases between. Germline-derived CDR1 and CDR2 are DFQATT and SNEGSKA (reference sequence).

The chain is built from TRBV12-3 or TRBV12-4 and TRBJ2-7; the D is unclear. CDR3 length: 14 residues. V was cut by 8 bases and J by 3 bases, with 17 bases left in between. CDR3 amino acids: CASALGPHSYEQYF. In nucleotides, the CDR3 is TGTGCCAGCGCCTTGGGTCCTCATAGCTACGAGCAGTACTTC.

The chain combines TRBV4-1 with TRBJ1-1; D uncertain. The CDR3 has 16 residues. CDR1 MGHRA and CDR2 YSYEKL come from the germline V gene. V gave up 3 bases and J gave up 6 bases, with 20 bases separating them. The CDR3 sequence is CASSQVSGPSDAEAFF. CDR3 bases: TGCGCCAGCAGCCAGGTTTCCGGACCTTCGGACGCTGAAGCTTTCTTT.

This clonotype turned up a few times. This chain links TRBV7-2 with TRBJ1-2; TRBD1 might be the D (5 bases). The CDR3 length is 12 residues. V was shortened by 3 bases and J by 8 bases, with 10 bases between the two germline ends. Germline V lookup: CDR1 SGHTA, CDR2 FQGNSA. The DNA for the CDR3 is TGTGCCAGCAGCTTTCTGTCAGGGGGCTACACCTTC. Its protein product is CASSFLSGGYTF.

The rearrangement links TRBV5-1 to TRBJ1-2; 8 bases line up with TRBD1. Germline CDR1 reads SGHRS; CDR2 reads YFSETQ. With 4 bases clipped from V and 4 bases from J, the junction kept 12 bases outside the gene matches. The CDR3 loop spans 16 amino acids. In DNA form, the CDR3 reads TGCGCCAGCAGCGACCAAGGACAGGGCGGCAGCTATGGCTACACCTTC. Amino acid sequence: CASSDQGQGGSYGYTF.

The V call is TRBV30, the J call TRBJ2-2; 7 nucleotides line up with TRBD2. The CDR3 contains 14 residues. Germline lookup yields CDR1 GTSNPN and CDR2 SVGIG (reference sequence). CDR3 in DNA: TGTGCTCACCGGGGAGGGACCGGCACCGGGGAGCTGTTTTTT. Translating it yields CAHRGGTGTGELFF.

This clonotype is a singleton in its sample. This chain joins TRBV10-3 and TRBJ2-5, with D possibly being TRBD1 (6 bases). CDR3 length: 13 amino acids. CDR1 and CDR2 from the germline V gene are ENHRY and SYGVKD. The germline V and J ends were trimmed by 8 bases and 3 bases, with 13 bases remaining between them. The CDR3 reads CAIGERGKETQYF. CDR3 sequence (DNA): TGTGCCATCGGAGAAAGGGGGAAAGAGACCCAGTACTTC.

The V and J genes are TRBV7-3 and TRBJ2-1, with 10 bases fitting TRBD2. Germline CDR1 and CDR2: SGHTA and FQGTGA. V shed 1 base, J shed 6 bases, and the junction held 15 bases outside the gene matches. The length of the CDR3 is 19 residues. CDR3 DNA: TGTGCCAGCAGCTTAAGGGCTAGCGGGAGCTACATGGAAGGCAATGAGCAGTTCTTC. Its translation: CASSLRASGSYMEGNEQFF.

CDR3 residues: CASSDKQGPGELFF. The CDR3 DNA sequence: TGCGCCAGCAGTGATAAACAGGGCCCCGGGGAGCTGTTTTTT. The rearrangement uses TRBV10-1 and TRBJ2-2; TRBD1 might be the D (6 bases). The CDR3 length is 14 residues. Per the germline V gene, CDR1 is WNHNN and CDR2 is SYGVQD (reference sequence). V shed 3 bases and J shed 6 bases, with 11 bases lying between them.

This clonotype has a count of ten or more. CDR3 loop: CASSTAGGNQPQHF. In DNA, the CDR3 is TGTGCCAGCAGCACCGCAGGGGGCAATCAGCCCCAGCATTTT. V gene TRBV7-9 combines with J gene TRBJ1-5; TRBD1 is a possible D gene (6 bases). The germline V gene encodes CDR1 SEHNR and CDR2 FQNEAQ (reference sequence). The CDR3 spans 14 residues. The germline V and J ends were trimmed by 5 bases and 2 bases, with 10 bases remaining between them.

This clonotype has just a few counts. V gene TRBV6-5 combines with J gene TRBJ1-2, with 7 bases matching TRBD1. The germline CDR1 and CDR2 sequences are MNHEY and SVGAGI. The CDR3 consists of 12 residues. Germline trimming cut 6 bases from V and 7 bases from J; bases unmatched to any gene: 5. This chain's CDR3 is CASSPTGTGYTF. CDR3 DNA sequence: TGTGCCAGCAGCCCGACAGGGACTGGCTACACCTTC.

This clonotype occurred many times. The CDR3 region is CASSSRTGRSPLHF. The CDR3 DNA sequence: TGCGCCAGCAGCTCTCGGACAGGGCGGTCACCCCTCCACTTT. The chain employs TRBV5-1 and TRBJ1-6; 8 positions match TRBD1. Trimming at V came to 3 bases and at J to 10 bases, leaving 6 bases not matched to a gene. Germline CDR1 and CDR2: SGHRS and YFSETQ. CDR3 length: 14 residues.

This clonotype was seen at least ten times. The V and J genes are TRBV20-1 and TRBJ1-4; the match to TRBD1 covers 7 bases. Germline assignment: CDR1 DFQATT and CDR2 SNEGSKA (reference sequence). V trimming: 7 bases; J trimming: 3 bases; junction bases outside the gene matches: 8. The CDR3 totals 14 residues. In DNA form, the CDR3 reads TGCAGTGTTCATACAGGGGCGGCTAATGAAAAACTGTTTTTT. It is translated as CSVHTGAANEKLFF.

The V and J genes are TRBV6-2 or TRBV6-3 and TRBJ1-1; D unresolved. With 6 bases removed from V and 2 bases from J, the gap between germline ends came to 4 bases. Germline V gene sequence: CDR1 MNHEY, CDR2 SVGEGT. This CDR3 has 11 residues. CDR3 sequence: CASRENTEAFF. The CDR3, as DNA: TGTGCCAGCAGGGAAAACACTGAAGCTTTCTTT.

The chain links TRBV7-9 to TRBJ1-2; TRBD1 matches at 8 bases. Per germline, CDR1 SEHNR and CDR2 FQNEAQ (reference sequence). The CDR3 covers 15 residues. Trimming at V came to 0 bases and at J to 2 bases, leaving 2 bases not matched to a gene. The CDR3 protein is CASSLADRVNYGYTF. DNA for the CDR3: TGTGCCAGCAGCTTAGCGGACAGGGTAAACTATGGCTACACCTTC.

This sequence joins TRBV10-3 and TRBJ2-7; 10 bases match TRBD2. Trimming cost V 6 bases and J 0 bases; bases outside gene matches: 5. Germline V gene data show CDR1 as ENHRY and CDR2 as SYGVKD. The CDR3 is 15 amino acids. The CDR3 reads CAISPGLAISYEQYF. The DNA for the CDR3 is TGTGCCATCAGCCCGGGACTAGCGATCTCCTACGAGCAGTACTTC.

The chain has TRBV25-1 and TRBJ1-3; D may be TRBD1 (6 bases). Germline V lookup: CDR1 MGHDK, CDR2 SYGVNS. The V end was cut by 3 bases, the J end by 3 bases, with 12 bases between. The CDR3 has 15 residues. CDR3 loop: CASSDWTVDGNTIYF. The CDR3 nucleotides read TGTGCCAGCAGTGATTGGACAGTCGATGGAAACACCATATATTTT.

For the CDR3, the DNA is TGCAGTGCTGGCGGACAGGGGGCTGAGATGATGAGGACTGAAGCTTTCTTT. Protein: CSAGGQGAEMMRTEAFF. V and J are TRBV20-1 and TRBJ1-1; TRBD1 matches at 11 bases. Germline CDR1 DFQATT, CDR2 SNEGSKA (reference sequence). Germline trimming cut 5 bases from V and 5 bases from J; bases unmatched to any gene: 16. CDR3 length equals 17 residues.

The chain combines TRBV20-1 with TRBJ2-7; D tentatively fits TRBD1 or TRBD2 (5 bases each). The germline gives CDR1 DFQATT, CDR2 SNEGSKA (reference sequence). Trimming removed 4 bases at V and 2 bases at J, with 9 bases between. There are 12 residues in the CDR3. DNA of the CDR3: TGCAGTGCTAACTGGGGGACCTACGAGCAGTACTTC. As protein: CSANWGTYEQYF.

The sample holds a few counts of this clonotype. J is TRBJ2-3 and V is TRBV5-1; D remains ambiguous. CDR3 size: 13 residues. Trimming pared 7 bases from V and 1 base from J, leaving 10 bases between. CDR1 is SGHRS, CDR2 YFSETQ, per germline. The CDR3 sequence: CASAAGGTDTQYF. The CDR3 DNA is TGCGCCAGCGCCGCAGGCGGCACAGATACGCAGTATTTT.